This entry features one T cell receptor (beta chain) sequence. Libraries were prepared by immunoSEQ multiplex PCR; TCRdb keeps only in-frame clonotypes and omits some of them. The sample has around 200,000 clones; 90% to 95% are singletons. This specimen comes from a study of control samples from healthy donors and cancer patients. V gave up 4 bases and J gave up 6 bases; unmatched junction bases: 7. The germline CDR1 and CDR2 sequences are LNHNV and YYDKDF (reference sequence). There are 15 residues in the CDR3. V usage is TRBV15 and J usage is TRBJ1-2; 11 nucleotides agree with TRBD1. This clonotype was obtained from a man between 18 and 35 years old in good health. The sample was blood. Here the CDR3 DNA reads TGTGCCACCAGCACCCGGACAGGGGGCCACGATGGCTACACCTTC. Translating it yields CATSTRTGGHDGYTF.